This TCR beta chain was found in a study of graft-versus-host responses after intestinal transplantation. On the study more broadly: Each patient got anti-thymocyte globulin induction, then tacrolimus and steroids for approximately 3 years.

The CDR3 runs 11 residues. Germline CDR1 reads LNHDA; CDR2 reads SQIVND (reference sequence). Repertoires were generated with immunoSEQ multiplex PCR, while TCRdb's copy carries only in-frame clones and drops some. The sample includes 81,000 or so clones, approximately 92% of them seen just once. A note on this clone: Its matching antigen is unknown.

This specimen was unstimulated CD8+ T cells sorted from spleen or lymph node cells, taken before transplant. The TCR was taken from a human donor who was the organ donor for an intestinal transplant. This chain links TRBV19 with TRBJ2-5; no clear D gene. The DNA end lines up better with TRBJ2-7; the J call may be wrong. CDR3 DNA sequence: TGTGCCAGTAGTATAGGCTACGAGCAGTACTTC. The encoded protein is CASSIGYEQYF.